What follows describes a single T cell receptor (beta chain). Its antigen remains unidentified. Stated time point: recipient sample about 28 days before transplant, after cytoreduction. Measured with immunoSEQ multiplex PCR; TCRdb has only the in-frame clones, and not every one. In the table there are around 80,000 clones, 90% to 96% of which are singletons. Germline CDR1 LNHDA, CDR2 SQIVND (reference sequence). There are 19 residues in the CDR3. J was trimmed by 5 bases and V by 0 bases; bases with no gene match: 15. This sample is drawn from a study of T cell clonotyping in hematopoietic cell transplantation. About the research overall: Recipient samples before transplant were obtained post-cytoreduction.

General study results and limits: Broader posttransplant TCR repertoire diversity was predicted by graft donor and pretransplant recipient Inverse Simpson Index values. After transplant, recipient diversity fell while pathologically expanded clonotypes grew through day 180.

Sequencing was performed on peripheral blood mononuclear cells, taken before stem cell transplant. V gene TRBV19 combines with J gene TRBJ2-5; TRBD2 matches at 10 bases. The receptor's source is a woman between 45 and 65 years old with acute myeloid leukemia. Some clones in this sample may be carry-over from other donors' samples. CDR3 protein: CASSIDHRAASGSWETQYF. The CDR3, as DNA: TGTGCCAGTAGTATAGATCACAGGGCGGCTAGCGGGAGCTGGGAGACCCAGTACTTC. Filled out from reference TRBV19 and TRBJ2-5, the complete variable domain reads DGGITQSPKYLFRKEGQNVTLSCEQNLNHDAMYWYRQDPGQGLRLIYYSQIVNDFQKGDIAEGYSVSREKKESFPLTVTSAQKNPTAFYLCASSIDHRAASGSWETQYFGPGTRLLVL.